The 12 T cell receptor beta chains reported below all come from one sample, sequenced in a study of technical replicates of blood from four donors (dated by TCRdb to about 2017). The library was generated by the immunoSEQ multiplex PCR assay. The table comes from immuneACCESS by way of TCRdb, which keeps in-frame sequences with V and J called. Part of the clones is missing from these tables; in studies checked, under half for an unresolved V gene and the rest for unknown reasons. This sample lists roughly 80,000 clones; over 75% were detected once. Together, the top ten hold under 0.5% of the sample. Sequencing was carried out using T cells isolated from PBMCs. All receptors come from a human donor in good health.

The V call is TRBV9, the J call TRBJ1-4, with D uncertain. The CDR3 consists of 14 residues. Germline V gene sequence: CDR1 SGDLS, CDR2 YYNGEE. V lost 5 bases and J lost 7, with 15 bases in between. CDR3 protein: CASSRTVSREKLFF. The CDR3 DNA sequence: TGTGCCAGCAGTAGGACTGTTAGTCGTGAAAAACTGTTTTTT.

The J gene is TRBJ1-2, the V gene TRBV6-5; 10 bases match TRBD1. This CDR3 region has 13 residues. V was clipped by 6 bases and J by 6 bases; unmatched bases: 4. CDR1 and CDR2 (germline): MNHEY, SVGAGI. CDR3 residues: CASRLGQGNGYTF. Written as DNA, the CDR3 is TGTGCCAGCAGATTGGGACAGGGGAATGGCTACACCTTC.

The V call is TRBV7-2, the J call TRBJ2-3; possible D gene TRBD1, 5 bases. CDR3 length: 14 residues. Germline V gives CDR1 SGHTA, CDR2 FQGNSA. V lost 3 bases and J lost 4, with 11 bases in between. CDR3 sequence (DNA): TGTGCCAGCAGCTTTGTCAGGGCCGCAGATACGCAGTATTTT. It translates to CASSFVRAADTQYF.

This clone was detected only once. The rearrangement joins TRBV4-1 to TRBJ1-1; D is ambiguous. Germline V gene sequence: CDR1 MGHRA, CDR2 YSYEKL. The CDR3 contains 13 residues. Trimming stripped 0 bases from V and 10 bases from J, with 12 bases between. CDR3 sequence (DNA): TGCGCCAGCAGCCAAGAAGCACGACTGGGAGCTTTCTTT. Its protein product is CASSQEARLGAFF.

CDR3 sequence (DNA): TGTGCCACCAGCAGACCTCGACAGGGGTCTAATGAAAAACTGTTTTTT. This gives the protein CATSRPRQGSNEKLFF. The V and J genes are TRBV15 and TRBJ1-4; 8 nucleotides align to TRBD1. This CDR3 region has 16 residues. Per the germline V gene, CDR1 is LNHNV and CDR2 is YYDKDF (reference sequence). J gave up 3 bases and V 2 bases, and 5 bases lay outside the gene matches.

CDR3 coding DNA: TGTGCCAGCAGCTCTTTATATCAGCCCCAGCATTTT. Translated, it gives CASSSLYQPQHF. The genes are TRBV7-2 and TRBJ1-5; D is unclear. CDR1 and CDR2 from the germline V gene are SGHTA and FQGNSA. The CDR3 totals 12 residues. The V gene lost 4 bases and the J gene lost 5 bases, with 6 bases spanning the gap.

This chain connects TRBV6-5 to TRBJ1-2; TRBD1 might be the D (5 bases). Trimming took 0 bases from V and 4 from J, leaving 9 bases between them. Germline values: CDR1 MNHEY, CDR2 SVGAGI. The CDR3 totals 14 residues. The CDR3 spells CASSYSQGGYGYTF. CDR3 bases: TGTGCCAGCAGTTACTCCCAGGGCGGCTATGGCTACACCTTC.

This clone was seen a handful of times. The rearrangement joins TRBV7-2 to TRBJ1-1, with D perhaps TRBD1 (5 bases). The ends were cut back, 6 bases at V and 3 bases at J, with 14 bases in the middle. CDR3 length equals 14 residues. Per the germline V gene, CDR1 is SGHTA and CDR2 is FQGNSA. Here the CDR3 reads CASSPLGRDTEAFF. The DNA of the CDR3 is TGTGCCAGCAGTCCTCTGGGCAGGGACACTGAAGCTTTCTTT. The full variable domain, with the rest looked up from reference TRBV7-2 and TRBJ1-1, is GAGVSQSPSNKVTEKGKDVELRCDPISGHTALYWYRQSLGQGLEFLIYFQGNSAPDKSGLPSDRFSAERTGGSVSTLTIQRTQQEDSAVYLCASSPLGRDTEAFFGQGTRLTVV.

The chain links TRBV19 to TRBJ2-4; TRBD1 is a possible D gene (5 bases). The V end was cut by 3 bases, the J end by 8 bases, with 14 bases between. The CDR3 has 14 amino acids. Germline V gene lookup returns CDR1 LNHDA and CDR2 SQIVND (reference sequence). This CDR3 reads CASSMLGAFDIQYF. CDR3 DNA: TGTGCCAGTAGTATGCTAGGGGCTTTTGACATTCAGTACTTC.

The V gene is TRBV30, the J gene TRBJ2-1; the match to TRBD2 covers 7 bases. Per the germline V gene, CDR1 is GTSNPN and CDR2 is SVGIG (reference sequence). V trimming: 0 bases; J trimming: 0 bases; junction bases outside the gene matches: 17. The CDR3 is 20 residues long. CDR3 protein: CAWSVFFGPLRGSSYNEQFF. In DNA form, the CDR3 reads TGTGCCTGGAGTGTTTTTTTCGGCCCCCTGCGCGGGAGCTCCTACAATGAGCAGTTCTTC. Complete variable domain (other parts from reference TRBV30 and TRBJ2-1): SQTIHQWPATLVQPVGSPLSLECTVEGTSNPNLYWYRQAAGRGLQLLFYSVGIGQISSEVPQNLSASRPQDRQFILSSKKLLLSDSGFYLCAWSVFFGPLRGSSYNEQFFGPGTRLTVL.

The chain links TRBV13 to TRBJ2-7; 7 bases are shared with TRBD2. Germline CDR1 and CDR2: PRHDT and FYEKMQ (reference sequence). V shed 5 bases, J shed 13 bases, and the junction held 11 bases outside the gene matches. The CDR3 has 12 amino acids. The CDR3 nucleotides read TGTGCCAGCAGCCGGCCGGCTAGCGGTTTATACTTC. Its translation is CASSRPASGLYF.

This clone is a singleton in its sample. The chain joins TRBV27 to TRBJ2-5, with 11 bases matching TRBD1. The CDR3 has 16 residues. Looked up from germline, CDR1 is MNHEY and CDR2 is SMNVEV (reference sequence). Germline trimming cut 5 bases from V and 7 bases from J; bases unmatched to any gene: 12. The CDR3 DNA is TGTGCCAGCAGTCACCTCGGGACAGGGGGACCGTCGACCCAGTACTTC. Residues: CASSHLGTGGPSTQYF.